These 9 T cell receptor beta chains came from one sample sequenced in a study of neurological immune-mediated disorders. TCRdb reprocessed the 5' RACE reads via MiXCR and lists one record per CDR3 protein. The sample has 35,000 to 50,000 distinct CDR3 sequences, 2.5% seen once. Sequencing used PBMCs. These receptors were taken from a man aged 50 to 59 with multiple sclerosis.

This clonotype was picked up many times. The CDR3: CASSLAPWASGGAQETQYF. CDR3 in DNA: TGCGCCAGCAGCTTGGCGCCGTGGGCTAGCGGGGGGGCCCAAGAGACCCAGTACTTC. The chain uses TRBV5-1 and TRBJ2-5; 12 nucleotides agree with TRBD2. Germline loops: CDR1 SGHRS, CDR2 YFSETQ. The CDR3 consists of 19 residues. V was pared by 0 bases and J by 1 base, with 10 bases of the junction left unmatched.

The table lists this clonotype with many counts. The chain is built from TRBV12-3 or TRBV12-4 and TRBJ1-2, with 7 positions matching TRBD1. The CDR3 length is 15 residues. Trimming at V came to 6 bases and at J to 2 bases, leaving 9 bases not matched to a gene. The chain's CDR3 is CASSQDRASNYGYTF. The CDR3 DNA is TGTGCCAGCAGCCAAGACAGGGCGTCCAACTATGGCTACACCTTC.

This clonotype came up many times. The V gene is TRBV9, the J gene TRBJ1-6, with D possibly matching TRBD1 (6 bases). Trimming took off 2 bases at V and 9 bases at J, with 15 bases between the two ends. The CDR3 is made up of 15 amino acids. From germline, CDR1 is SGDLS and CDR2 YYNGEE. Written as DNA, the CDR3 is TGTGCCAGCAGCGTCGGGGGGCCGGAGGGTTCACCCCTCCACTTT. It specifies CASSVGGPEGSPLHF.

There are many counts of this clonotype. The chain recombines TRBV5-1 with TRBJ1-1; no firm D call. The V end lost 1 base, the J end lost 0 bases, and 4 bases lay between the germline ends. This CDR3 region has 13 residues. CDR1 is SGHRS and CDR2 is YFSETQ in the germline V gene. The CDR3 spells CASSLLLNTEAFF. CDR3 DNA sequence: TGCGCCAGCAGCTTGCTTTTGAACACTGAAGCTTTCTTT.

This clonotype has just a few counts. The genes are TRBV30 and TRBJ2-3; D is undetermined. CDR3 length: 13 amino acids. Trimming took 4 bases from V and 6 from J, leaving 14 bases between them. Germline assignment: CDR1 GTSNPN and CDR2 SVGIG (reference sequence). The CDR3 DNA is TGTGCCTGGACGCAACGGATCCGGGATACGCAGTATTTT. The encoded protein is CAWTQRIRDTQYF.

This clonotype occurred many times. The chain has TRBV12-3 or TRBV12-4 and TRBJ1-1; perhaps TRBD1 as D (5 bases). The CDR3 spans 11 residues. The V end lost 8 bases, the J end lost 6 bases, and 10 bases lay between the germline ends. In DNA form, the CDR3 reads TGTGCCAGCTCAGGGTGGGCTGAAGCTTTCTTT. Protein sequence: CASSGWAEAFF.

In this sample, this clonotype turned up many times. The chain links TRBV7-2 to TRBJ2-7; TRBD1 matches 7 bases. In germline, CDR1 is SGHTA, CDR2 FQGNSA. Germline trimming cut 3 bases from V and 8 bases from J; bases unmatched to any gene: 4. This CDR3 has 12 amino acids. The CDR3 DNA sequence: TGTGCCAGCAGCTTCGACAGGGACAAGCAGTACTTC. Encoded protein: CASSFDRDKQYF. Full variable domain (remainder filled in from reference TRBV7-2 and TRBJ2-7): GAGVSQSPSNKVTEKGKDVELRCDPISGHTALYWYRQSLGQGLEFLIYFQGNSAPDKSGLPSDRFSAERTGGSVSTLTIQRTQQEDSAVYLCASSFDRDKQYFGPGTRLTVT.

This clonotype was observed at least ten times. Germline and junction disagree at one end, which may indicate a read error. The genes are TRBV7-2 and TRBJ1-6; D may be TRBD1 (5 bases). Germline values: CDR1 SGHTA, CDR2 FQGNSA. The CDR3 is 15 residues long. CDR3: CASTFGARDNSPLNF. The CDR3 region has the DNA TGTGCCAGCACCTTCGGGGCCAGAGATAATTCACCCCTCAACTTT.

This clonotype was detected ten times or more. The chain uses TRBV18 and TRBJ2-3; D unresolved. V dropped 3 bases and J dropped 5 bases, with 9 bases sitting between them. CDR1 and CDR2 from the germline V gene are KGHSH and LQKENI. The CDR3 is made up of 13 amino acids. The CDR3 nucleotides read TGTGCCAGCTCACCCGGTGGGGAAGATACGCAGTATTTT. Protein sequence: CASSPGGEDTQYF.